This entry is about one TCR beta chain. J was trimmed by 8 bases and V by 4 bases; bases with no gene match: 10. Germline CDR1 is SGHRS and CDR2 is YFSETQ. The CDR3 consists of 15 residues. The data were taken from a study of memory CD4+ T cells and cytomegalovirus serostatus. Single viable CD3+CD4+CD8-CD45RO+ cells were sorted as the memory CD4+ T cells. Serum IgG to CMV pp150, pp28, p38 and p52 defined serostatus. The table came from immunoSEQ multiplex PCR; TCRdb's copy has only in-frame clones and leaves some out. Among about 48,000 clones listed, about 77% were seen once. The receptor comes from an adult in good health and CMV-seronegative. The chain uses TRBV5-1 and TRBJ2-1; 9 bases fit TRBD1. Source material: memory CD4+ T cells from blood. This chain's CDR3 is CASSPGGQGSDEQFF. CDR3 coding DNA: TGCGCCAGCAGCCCCGGGGGACAGGGTTCCGATGAGCAGTTCTTC.